The next 7 T cell receptor beta chains were all read from a single sample in a study of CD8 T cells in Susac syndrome. Reverse transcription of about 0.45 to 1 ug RNA was performed with random hexamers. TCRdb used MiXCR to reprocess the immunoSEQ multiplex PCR reads, holding one entry per CDR3 protein. The sample holds around 150,000 distinct CDR3 sequences; approximately 95% are singletons and the top ten take roughly 0.14%. Sequencing was carried out using CD4+ T cells from PBMCs. The source is a human donor with Susac syndrome.

The chain couples TRBV28 to TRBJ1-6, with no clear D. V dropped 2 bases and J dropped 6 bases, with 11 bases sitting between them. Germline-derived CDR1 and CDR2 are MDHEN and SYDVKM. The CDR3 has 15 residues. CDR3 bases: TGTGCCAGCAGTTTACGGCCGCTAACTAATTCACCCCTCCACTTT. Translation gives CASSLRPLTNSPLHF.

For the CDR3, the DNA is TGTGCCTGGAGTTGGGACCGGGACAGGGCGGCTTTCTTT. Encoded protein: CAWSWDRDRAAFF. This chain uses TRBV30 with TRBJ1-1; TRBD1 matches at 9 bases. Germline CDR1 is GTSNPN and CDR2 is SVGIG (reference sequence). This CDR3 is 13 amino acids long. V was pared by 2 bases and J by 11 bases, with 9 bases of the junction left unmatched.

This chain connects TRBV9 to TRBJ2-4; no clear D. This CDR3 has 14 residues. CDR1 and CDR2 from the germline V gene are SGDLS and YYNGEE. Trimming pared 3 bases from V and 0 bases from J, leaving 7 bases between. Here the CDR3 DNA reads TGTGCCAGCAGCGCGAATTTAGCCAAAAACATTCAGTACTTC. Protein product: CASSANLAKNIQYF.

The chain links TRBV20-1 to TRBJ2-3, with a possible D match to TRBD2 (5 bases). Germline CDR1 and CDR2: DFQATT and SNEGSKA (reference sequence). This CDR3 is built from 14 residues. V was shortened by 7 bases and J by 2 bases, with 16 bases between the two germline ends. As DNA, the CDR3 is TGCAGTGTTTTTGCGGGTAAACTCACAGATACGCAGTATTTT. Its translation is CSVFAGKLTDTQYF.

The chain has TRBV9 and TRBJ2-5; no clear D gene. The CDR3 totals 13 residues. Trimming shortened V by 2 bases and J by 1 base, and 6 bases separated the two germline ends. CDR1 is SGDLS and CDR2 is YYNGEE in the germline V gene. This CDR3 is CASSVAAQETQYF. CDR3 nucleotides: TGTGCCAGCAGCGTGGCGGCCCAAGAGACCCAGTACTTC.

The V gene is TRBV12-3 or TRBV12-4, the J gene TRBJ2-1, with D possibly matching TRBD2 (5 bases). V dropped 4 bases and J dropped 8 bases, with 15 bases sitting between them. This CDR3 region has 14 residues. The CDR3 DNA follows: TGTGCCAGCAGTTCGAGAGGGAGACACGATGAGCAGTTCTTC. Translated, it gives CASSSRGRHDEQFF.

This chain connects TRBV12-3 or TRBV12-4 to TRBJ1-2; D is undetermined. The CDR3 covers 13 residues. With 2 bases removed from V and 6 bases from J, the gap between germline ends came to 10 bases. The CDR3 sequence: CASSLLGEDGYTF. DNA of the CDR3: TGTGCCAGCAGTTTACTCGGGGAGGATGGCTACACCTTC.